This T cell receptor beta chain was found in a study of technical replicates of blood from several donors. With 3 bases removed from V and 4 bases from J, the gap between germline ends came to 13 bases. In germline, CDR1 is SNHLY, CDR2 FYNNEI. The CDR3 extends over 15 amino acids. Clones were read by immunoSEQ multiplex PCR, and TCRdb kept only the in-frame ones, dropping some. The table has about 84,000 clones, just under 95% seen once. The chain links TRBV2 to TRBJ2-1; D unclear. The material sequenced was T cells isolated from PBMCs. The sequence derives from a human donor in good health. Written as DNA, the CDR3 is TGTGCCAGCAGTGATTCTGCGGCGAATTACAATGAGCAGTTCTTC. This codes for CASSDSAANYNEQFF. Based on the CDR3 plus reference TRBV2 and TRBJ2-1, the full variable domain is EPEVTQTPSHQVTQMGQEVILRCVPISNHLYFYWYRQILGQKVEFLVSFYNNEISEKSEIFDDQFSVERPDGSNFTLKIRSTKLEDSAMYFCASSDSAANYNEQFFGPGTRLTVL.